A selection of T cell receptor beta chains follows, all from one sample in a study of blood T cell repertoires in COVID-19. Only in-frame clones appear in the TCRdb table, and some are missing; sequencing was by immunoSEQ multiplex PCR. The sample includes some 150,000 clones, roughly 84% of them seen just once. Material for sequencing was peripheral blood. These receptors all come from a human donor with acute or convalescent COVID-19. The donor label of this sample is uncertain. The CDR3 runs from the conserved cysteine through the conserved F or W. Each record gives: D gene, clone size, V gene, J gene, CDR3 protein, CDR3 DNA. D genes are given only for firm matches. The listing skips clone size in some rows; elsewhere it reads once, few, many or a size class.

-,-,TRBV25-1,TRBJ2-3,CASRRGGTDTQYF,TGTGCCAGCCGTCGAGGCGGCACAGATACGCAGTATTTT
-,-,TRBV7-9,TRBJ2-1,CASSTPGYNEQFF,TGTGCCAGCAGCACGCCCGGCTACAATGAGCAGTTCTTC
-,-,TRBV6-5,TRBJ2-1,CASSDSTGIYNEQFF,TGTGCCAGCAGTGACTCGACAGGTATCTACAATGAGCAGTTCTTC
TRBD2,-,TRBV5-1,TRBJ2-1,CASSLSGGRYNEQFF,TGCGCCAGCAGCTTGAGCGGGGGGCGGTACAATGAGCAGTTCTTC
-,-,TRBV4-2,TRBJ1-4,CASSQVHGEKLFF,TGTGCCAGCAGCCAAGTTCACGGTGAAAAACTGTTTTTT
-,-,TRBV5-4,TRBJ2-7,CASSWSQGPYEQYF,TGTGCCAGCAGCTGGTCTCAGGGTCCGTACGAGCAGTACTTC
TRBD1,-,TRBV2,TRBJ2-3,CASGGQGSPLDWADTQYF,TGTGCCAGCGGGGGACAGGGCTCCCCCCTGGATTGGGCAGATACGCAGTATTTT
-,-,TRBV6-5,TRBJ2-1,CATLGGSPHNEQFF,TGTGCCACCCTCGGGGGTAGTCCCCACAATGAGCAGTTCTTC
-,once,TRBV19,TRBJ1-1,CASTVPGENTEAFF,TGTGCCAGTACCGTCCCAGGGGAAAACACTGAAGCTTTCTTT
TRBD2,-,TRBV11-3,TRBJ2-1,CASSLSGTSGYNEQFF,TGTGCCAGCAGCTTAAGCGGGACTAGCGGCTACAATGAGCAGTTCTTC
-,-,TRBV5-6,TRBJ2-3,CASSLGLTWTDTQYF,TGTGCCAGCAGCTTGGGCCTGACATGGACAGATACGCAGTATTTT
TRBD1,-,TRBV5-5,TRBJ1-6,CASSPGTGGYSPLHF,TGTGCCAGCAGTCCCGGGACAGGGGGATATTCACCCCTCCACTTT
-,-,TRBV11-3,TRBJ1-1,CASSLDAGVTEAFF,TGTGCCAGCAGCTTAGATGCGGGGGTCACTGAAGCTTTCTTT
-,once,TRBV7-8,TRBJ2-7,CASSLDAGLPNEQYF,TGTGCCAGCAGCTTAGACGCGGGCCTCCCCAACGAGCAGTACTTC
-,-,TRBV6-1,TRBJ2-7,CASSEFGGKPYEQYF,TGTGCCAGCAGTGAATTTGGGGGCAAGCCCTACGAGCAGTACTTC
-,few,TRBV5-8,TRBJ2-2,CASLRRGELFF,TGTGCCAGCTTGCGCCGCGGGGAGCTGTTTTTT
TRBD1,-,TRBV18,TRBJ1-2,CASSPEGAPGYTF,TGTGCCAGCTCACCCGAGGGGGCACCTGGCTACACCTTC
TRBD1,-,TRBV5-1,TRBJ1-2,CASSLRQGNYGYTF,TGCGCCAGCAGCTTGAGACAGGGTAACTATGGCTACACCTTC
-,-,TRBV29-1,TRBJ1-2,CSVEEVAVPGGYTF,TGCAGCGTTGAAGAAGTTGCGGTACCGGGTGGCTACACCTTC
TRBD2,-,TRBV7-3,TRBJ2-1,CASSSSGTSGHEQFF,TGTGCCAGCAGCTCCAGCGGGACTAGTGGGCATGAGCAGTTCTTC
-,-,TRBV5-5,TRBJ2-5,CASSLVGTGQETQYF,TGTGCCAGCAGCTTGGTTGGTACAGGGCAAGAGACCCAGTACTTC
TRBD2,-,TRBV19,TRBJ2-5,CASSRTSGVQETQYF,TGTGCCAGTAGTAGGACTAGCGGGGTCCAAGAGACCCAGTACTTC
-,few,TRBV7-6,TRBJ1-5,CASSSYRDQPQHF,TGTGCCAGCAGCTCCTACAGGGATCAGCCCCAGCATTTT
TRBD2,once,TRBV6-4,TRBJ2-3,CASSHTGLGNTQYF,TGTGCCAGCTCCCACACAGGACTAGGCAATACGCAGTATTTT
-,-,TRBV19,TRBJ1-3,CASSPGQTGYTIYF,TGTGCCAGTAGTCCAGGACAGACTGGGTACACCATATATTTT
-,-,TRBV19,TRBJ2-7,CASHWDKWVWEQYF,TGTGCCAGTCATTGGGACAAATGGGTGTGGGAGCAGTACTTC
-,-,TRBV5-1,TRBJ2-7,CASALPGKNTGEQYF,TGCGCCAGCGCCTTACCGGGAAAAAACACTGGCGAGCAGTACTTC
-,-,TRBV6-6,TRBJ2-7,CASSSQGRHEQYF,TGTGCCAGCAGTTCACAGGGAAGGCACGAGCAGTACTTC
TRBD2,-,TRBV29-1,TRBJ2-1,CSVTGLAGAGYNEQFF,TGCAGCGTTACGGGACTAGCGGGAGCTGGGTACAATGAGCAGTTCTTC
-,-,TRBV29-1,TRBJ1-6,CSVGLGGDNSPLHF,TGCAGCGTTGGCCTCGGAGGAGATAATTCACCCCTCCACTTT
-,-,TRBV28,TRBJ2-3,CASSLTGGVGDTQYF,TGTGCCAGCAGTTTAACAGGGGGGGTGGGAGATACGCAGTATTTT
-,-,TRBV27,TRBJ2-5,CASSPRGRVQETQYF,TGTGCCAGCAGTCCCCGCGGCAGGGTACAAGAGACCCAGTACTTC
-,once,TRBV7-2,TRBJ2-1,CASSLDRHSDEQFF,TGTGCCAGCAGCTTAGACCGACACTCCGATGAGCAGTTCTTC
TRBD2,-,TRBV11-1,TRBJ2-7,CASSDTSGRAGEQYF,TGTGCCAGCAGCGACACTAGCGGGAGGGCCGGCGAGCAGTACTTC
TRBD2,-,TRBV20-1,TRBJ2-1,CSASGRTSGGADEQFF,TGCAGTGCTAGTGGCCGGACTAGCGGGGGGGCGGATGAGCAGTTCTTC
TRBD1,-,TRBV6-5,TRBJ2-7,CASSPMGQSNYEQYF,TGTGCCAGCAGTCCGATGGGACAGAGCAACTACGAGCAGTACTTC
TRBD1,-,TRBV5-1,TRBJ1-2,CASSPETGGYGYTF,TGCGCCAGCAGCCCCGAGACAGGGGGCTATGGCTACACCTTC
-,-,TRBV5-1,TRBJ2-1,CASSLVNNPYNEQFF,TGCGCCAGCAGCTTGGTGAACAACCCCTACAATGAGCAGTTCTTC